A selection of T cell receptor beta chains follows, all from one sample in a study of T cell repertoires in cytomegalovirus infection. TCRdb re-called the reads through MiXCR, storing one row per CDR3 protein. Among just over 300,000 distinct CDR3 sequences listed, roughly 15% were seen once. Sequenced: PBMCs. These receptors were collected from a human donor in good health (CMV status not recorded). Some clones in this sample may be carry-over from other donors' samples. Each CDR3 is given without its conserved first and last residue.

v_call: TRBV10-3; j_call: TRBJ2-3; cdr3_aa: AISETFTDTQY
v_call: TRBV15; j_call: TRBJ1-1; cdr3_aa: ATRGELNTEAF
v_call: TRBV12-3/TRBV12-4; j_call: TRBJ1-1; cdr3_aa: ASSLGAQGRTEAF
v_call: TRBV7-2; j_call: TRBJ1-2; cdr3_aa: ASRRNYGYT
v_call: TRBV28; j_call: TRBJ2-7; cdr3_aa: ASSLNEEQY
v_call: TRBV4-3; j_call: TRBJ1-4; cdr3_aa: ASSLAWGDNEKLF
v_call: TRBV4-3; j_call: TRBJ1-1; cdr3_aa: ASSQDPVGGRKAF
v_call: TRBV7-2; j_call: TRBJ2-7; cdr3_aa: ASSLVTSGGYEQY
v_call: TRBV12-3/TRBV12-4; j_call: TRBJ1-2; cdr3_aa: ASSLVLTNYGYT
v_call: TRBV28; j_call: TRBJ2-7; cdr3_aa: ASSPRTVSSYEQY
v_call: TRBV6-2/TRBV6-3; j_call: TRBJ2-2; cdr3_aa: ASRPSGLGAGELF
v_call: TRBV12-3/TRBV12-4; j_call: TRBJ2-7; cdr3_aa: ASSFDGNSYEQY
v_call: TRBV20-1; j_call: TRBJ2-3; cdr3_aa: SARDLRAADTQY
v_call: TRBV6-4; j_call: TRBJ2-1; cdr3_aa: ASSVSSGGLGRNEQF
v_call: TRBV7-6; j_call: TRBJ1-3; cdr3_aa: ASSLDGTGSGNTIY
v_call: TRBV15; j_call: TRBJ1-1; cdr3_aa: ATSRDRSTMNTEAF
v_call: TRBV7-2; j_call: TRBJ1-2; cdr3_aa: ASSLVAGGSRGYT
v_call: TRBV5-1; j_call: TRBJ2-5; cdr3_aa: ASSDPLSGLETQY
v_call: TRBV6-6; j_call: TRBJ2-7; cdr3_aa: ASRMSGGADEQY
v_call: TRBV12-3/TRBV12-4; j_call: TRBJ2-2; cdr3_aa: ASSSLLARGPNTGELF
v_call: TRBV10-3; j_call: TRBJ2-5; cdr3_aa: AISDPYRSATQETQY
v_call: TRBV7-2; j_call: TRBJ1-2; cdr3_aa: ASSSWRSGAFIGYT
v_call: TRBV7-2; j_call: TRBJ2-7; cdr3_aa: ASSSTDGLAYEQY
v_call: TRBV11-3; j_call: TRBJ2-1; cdr3_aa: ASSPRAGRGYNEQF
v_call: TRBV20-1; j_call: TRBJ2-3; cdr3_aa: SASGTSGGRADTQY